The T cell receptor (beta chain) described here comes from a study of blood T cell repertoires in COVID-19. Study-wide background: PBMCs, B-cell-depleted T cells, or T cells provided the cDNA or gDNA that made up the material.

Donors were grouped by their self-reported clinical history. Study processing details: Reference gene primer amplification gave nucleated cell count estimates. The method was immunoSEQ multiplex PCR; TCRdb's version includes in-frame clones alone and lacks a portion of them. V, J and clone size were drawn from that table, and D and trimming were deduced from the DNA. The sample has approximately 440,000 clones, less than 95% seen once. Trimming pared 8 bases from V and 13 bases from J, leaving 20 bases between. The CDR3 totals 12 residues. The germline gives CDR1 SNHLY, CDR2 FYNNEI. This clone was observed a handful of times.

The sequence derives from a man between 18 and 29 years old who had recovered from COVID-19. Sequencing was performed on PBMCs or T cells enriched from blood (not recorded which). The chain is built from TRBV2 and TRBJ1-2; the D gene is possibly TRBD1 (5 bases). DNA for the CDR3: TGTGCCAGCCGGGTGACCCAGGGCAGATGCACCTTC. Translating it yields CASRVTQGRCTF.